This is a list of T cell receptor beta chains from one sample in a study of technical replicates of blood from a few donors. The table came from immunoSEQ multiplex PCR; TCRdb's copy has only in-frame clones and leaves some out. The table includes tens of thousands of clones, around 93% detected once. The specimen was T cells isolated from PBMCs. These receptors were taken from a human donor in good health. Each CDR3 is given without its conserved first and last residue.

cdr3_length | j_call | v_call | cdr3_aa
13 | TRBJ2-7 | TRBV7-9 | ASRFRQGTQYEQY
10 | TRBJ2-2 | TRBV9 | ASTRNTGELF
10 | TRBJ2-1 | TRBV27 | ASSPGGREQF
11 | TRBJ1-1 | TRBV2 | ASSAGENTEAF
13 | TRBJ2-6 | TRBV27 | ASSLTARGANVLT
10 | TRBJ2-7 | TRBV5-1 | ASSFDHREKY
15 | TRBJ2-7 | TRBV11-2 | ASSNPLGGAQKVEQY
11 | TRBJ1-2 | TRBV4-1 | ASSHGREGGYT
10 | TRBJ2-7 | TRBV10-3 | AISESSYEQY
13 | TRBJ2-5 | TRBV19 | ASSISGPPGETQY
17 | TRBJ2-3 | TRBV5-4 | ASSLGSGQGLGGPDTQY
11 | TRBJ1-4 | TRBV2 | ASSGTGRGKLF
13 | TRBJ2-7 | TRBV9 | ASSVEAGGLGEQY
12 | TRBJ1-6 | TRBV9 | ASSVGGTNSPLH
13 | TRBJ2-1 | TRBV6-5 | ASSQLAGRGNEQF
12 | TRBJ2-7 | TRBV10-3 | AISLGTSGDEQY
11 | TRBJ2-7 | TRBV19 | ASSTGQGIEQY
9 | TRBJ1-2 | TRBV15 | ATRSRYGYT
13 | TRBJ1-3 | TRBV4-1 | ASSQAAGAGNTIY
13 | TRBJ2-1 | TRBV6-5 | ASSVNRDNYNEQF
11 | TRBJ1-2 | TRBV6-5 | ASSSRDDYGYT
12 | TRBJ2-4 | TRBV10-3 | AISAPGTENIQY
11 | TRBJ2-5 | TRBV6-5 | ATYVYSQETQY
12 | TRBJ1-4 | TRBV2 | ASSVEGFYEKLF